This TCR beta chain was sequenced during a study of blood T cell repertoires in COVID-19. The CDR3 covers 11 residues. Trimming stripped 4 bases from V and 9 bases from J, with 7 bases between. The germline CDR1 and CDR2 sequences are MNHEY and SVGEGT. In the authors' workflow: Researchers report that nucleated cell counts were estimated from reference gene primer amplification. The method was immunoSEQ multiplex PCR; TCRdb's version includes in-frame clones alone and lacks a portion of them. D and trimming were read from the DNA, whereas the V and J calls and clone size are those reported in that table. The data contain some 68,000 clones, around 90% of them singletons.

This sequence originates from a middle-aged man with COVID-19, enrolled during active disease. The chain couples TRBV6-2 or TRBV6-3 to TRBJ2-1, with a tentative D call TRBD2 (6 bases). Material for sequencing was peripheral blood. The CDR3 DNA reads TGTGCCAGCAGTTCTAGCGTTGAGCAGTTCTTC. It specifies CASSSSVEQFF.